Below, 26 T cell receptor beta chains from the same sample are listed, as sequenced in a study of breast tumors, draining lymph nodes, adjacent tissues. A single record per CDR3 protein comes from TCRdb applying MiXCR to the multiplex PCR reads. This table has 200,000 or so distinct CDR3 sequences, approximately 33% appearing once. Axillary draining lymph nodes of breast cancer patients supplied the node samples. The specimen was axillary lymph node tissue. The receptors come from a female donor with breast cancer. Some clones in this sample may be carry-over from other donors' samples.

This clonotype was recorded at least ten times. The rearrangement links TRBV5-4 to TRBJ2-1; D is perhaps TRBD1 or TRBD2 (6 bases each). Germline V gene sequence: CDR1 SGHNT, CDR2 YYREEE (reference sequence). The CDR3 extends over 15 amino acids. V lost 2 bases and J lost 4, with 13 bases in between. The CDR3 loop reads CASSFKGGNYNEQFF. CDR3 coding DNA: TGTGCCAGCAGCTTTAAAGGGGGGAATTACAATGAGCAGTTCTTC.

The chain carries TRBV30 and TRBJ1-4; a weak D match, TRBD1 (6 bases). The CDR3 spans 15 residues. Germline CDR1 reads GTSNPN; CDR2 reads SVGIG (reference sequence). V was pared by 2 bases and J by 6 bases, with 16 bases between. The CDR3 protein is CAWSSRHRDYEKLFF. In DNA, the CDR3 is TGTGCCTGGAGTTCCCGTCACAGGGATTATGAAAAACTGTTTTTT.

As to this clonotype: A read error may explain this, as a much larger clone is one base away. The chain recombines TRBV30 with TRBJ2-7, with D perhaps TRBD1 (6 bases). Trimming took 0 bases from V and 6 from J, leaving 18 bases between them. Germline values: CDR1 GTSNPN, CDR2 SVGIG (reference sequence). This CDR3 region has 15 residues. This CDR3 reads CAWSVFRGYPSEQYF. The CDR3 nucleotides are TGTGCCTGGAGTGTTTTCAGGGGCTACCCTTCCGAGCAGTACTTC.

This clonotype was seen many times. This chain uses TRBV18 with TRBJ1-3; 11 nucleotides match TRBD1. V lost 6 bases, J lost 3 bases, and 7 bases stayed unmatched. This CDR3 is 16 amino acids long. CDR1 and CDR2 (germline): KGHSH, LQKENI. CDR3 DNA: TGTGCCAGCTCTCACGGACAGGGGGCTTTTGGAAACACCATATATTTT. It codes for CASSHGQGAFGNTIYF.

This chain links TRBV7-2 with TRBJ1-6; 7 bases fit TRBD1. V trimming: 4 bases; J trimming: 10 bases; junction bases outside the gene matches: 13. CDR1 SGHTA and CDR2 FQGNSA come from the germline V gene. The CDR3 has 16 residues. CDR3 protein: CASSSTRQGLGSPLHF. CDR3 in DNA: TGTGCCAGCAGCTCTACTAGACAGGGTTTGGGCTCACCCCTCCACTTT.

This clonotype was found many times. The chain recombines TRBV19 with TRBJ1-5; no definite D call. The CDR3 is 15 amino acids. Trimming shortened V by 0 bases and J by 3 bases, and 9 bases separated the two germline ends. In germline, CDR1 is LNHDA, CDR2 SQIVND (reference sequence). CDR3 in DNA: TGTGCCAGTAGTATAGAACGGCGACACAATCAGCCCCAGCATTTT. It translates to CASSIERRHNQPQHF.

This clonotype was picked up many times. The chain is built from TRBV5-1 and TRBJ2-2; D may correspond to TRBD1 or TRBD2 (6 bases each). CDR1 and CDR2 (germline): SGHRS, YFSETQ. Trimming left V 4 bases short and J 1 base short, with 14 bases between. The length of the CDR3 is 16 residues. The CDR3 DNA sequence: TGCGCCAGCAGCCCGCTTGGGGGGCGGAACACCGGGGAGCTGTTTTTT. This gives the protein CASSPLGGRNTGELFF.

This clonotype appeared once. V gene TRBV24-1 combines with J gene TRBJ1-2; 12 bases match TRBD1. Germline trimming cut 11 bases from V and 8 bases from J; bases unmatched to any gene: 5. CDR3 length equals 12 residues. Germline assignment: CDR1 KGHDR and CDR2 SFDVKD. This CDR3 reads CAIPGQGAGYTF. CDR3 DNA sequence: TGTGCCATCCCGGGACAGGGGGCAGGCTACACCTTC.

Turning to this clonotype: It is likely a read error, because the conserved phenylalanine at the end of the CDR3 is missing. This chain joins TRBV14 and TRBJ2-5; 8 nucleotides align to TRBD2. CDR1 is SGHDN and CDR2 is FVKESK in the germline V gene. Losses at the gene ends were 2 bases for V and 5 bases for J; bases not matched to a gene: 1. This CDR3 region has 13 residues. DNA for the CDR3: TGTGCCAGCAGCCAACTAGCGGGTGAGACCCAGTACTCC. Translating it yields CASSQLAGETQYS.

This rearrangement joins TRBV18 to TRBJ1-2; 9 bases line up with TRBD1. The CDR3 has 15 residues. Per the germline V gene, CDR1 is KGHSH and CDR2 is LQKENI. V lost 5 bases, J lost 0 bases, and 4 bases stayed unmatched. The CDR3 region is CASSTGGPSNYGYTF. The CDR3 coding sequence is TGTGCCAGCTCAACAGGGGGCCCGTCTAACTATGGCTACACCTTC.

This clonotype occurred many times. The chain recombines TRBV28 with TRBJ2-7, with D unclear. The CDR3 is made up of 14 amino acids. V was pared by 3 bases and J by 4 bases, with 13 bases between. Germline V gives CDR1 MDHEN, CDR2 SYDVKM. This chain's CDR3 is CASSFGSPPYEQYF. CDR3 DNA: TGTGCCAGCAGTTTCGGTTCCCCCCCTTACGAGCAGTACTTC.

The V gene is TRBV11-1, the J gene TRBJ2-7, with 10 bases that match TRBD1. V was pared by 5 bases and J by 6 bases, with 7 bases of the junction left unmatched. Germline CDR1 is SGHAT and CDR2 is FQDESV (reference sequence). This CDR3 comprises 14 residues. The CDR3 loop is CASSPGTGVFEQYF. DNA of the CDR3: TGTGCCAGCAGCCCCGGGACAGGGGTGTTCGAGCAGTACTTC.

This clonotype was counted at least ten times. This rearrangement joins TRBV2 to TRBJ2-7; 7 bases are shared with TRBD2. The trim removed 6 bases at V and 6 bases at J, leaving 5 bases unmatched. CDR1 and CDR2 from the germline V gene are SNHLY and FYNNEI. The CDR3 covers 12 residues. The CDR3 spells CASRDPGGEQYF. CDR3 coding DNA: TGTGCCAGCAGAGACCCGGGGGGCGAGCAGTACTTC.

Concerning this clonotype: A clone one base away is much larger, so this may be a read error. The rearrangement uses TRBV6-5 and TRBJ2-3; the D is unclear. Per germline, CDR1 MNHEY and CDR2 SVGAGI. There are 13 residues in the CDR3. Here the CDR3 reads CASSSGSADTQCF. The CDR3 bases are TGTGCCAGCAGTTCAGGTTCGGCGGATACGCAGTGTTTT.

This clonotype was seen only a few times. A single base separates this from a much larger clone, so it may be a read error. The CDR3 is CASSLGGAAVETQYF. DNA of the CDR3: TGTGCCAGCAGCCTAGGGGGGGCAGCGGTGGAGACCCAGTACTTC. The chain links TRBV11-2 to TRBJ2-5; TRBD2 is a possible D gene (7 bases). Germline V gene data show CDR1 as SGHAT and CDR2 as FQNNGV. The V gene lost 5 bases and the J gene lost 5 bases, with 18 bases spanning the gap. The CDR3 is made up of 15 amino acids.

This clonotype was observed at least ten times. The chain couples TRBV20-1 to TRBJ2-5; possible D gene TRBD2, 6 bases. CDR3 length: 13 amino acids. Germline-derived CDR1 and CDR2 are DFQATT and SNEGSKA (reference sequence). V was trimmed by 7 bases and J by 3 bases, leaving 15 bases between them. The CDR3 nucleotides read TGCAGTGGGAGGGAGCCTCCTGAAGAGACCCAGTACTTC. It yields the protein CSGREPPEETQYF.

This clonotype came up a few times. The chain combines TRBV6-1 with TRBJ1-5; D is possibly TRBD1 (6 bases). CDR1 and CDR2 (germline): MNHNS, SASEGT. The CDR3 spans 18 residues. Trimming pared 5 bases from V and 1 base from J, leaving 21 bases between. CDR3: CASSQPPTRGKSNQPQHF. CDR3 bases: TGTGCCAGCAGTCAACCCCCGACGAGGGGGAAGAGCAATCAGCCCCAGCATTTT.

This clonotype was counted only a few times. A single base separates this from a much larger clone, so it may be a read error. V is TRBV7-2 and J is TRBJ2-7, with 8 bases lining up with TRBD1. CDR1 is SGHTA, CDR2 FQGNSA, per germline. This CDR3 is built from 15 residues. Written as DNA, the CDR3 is TGTGCCAGCAGCTTCCTACCAGGGGGCATCTACGAGCAGCACTTC. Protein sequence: CASSFLPGGIYEQHF.

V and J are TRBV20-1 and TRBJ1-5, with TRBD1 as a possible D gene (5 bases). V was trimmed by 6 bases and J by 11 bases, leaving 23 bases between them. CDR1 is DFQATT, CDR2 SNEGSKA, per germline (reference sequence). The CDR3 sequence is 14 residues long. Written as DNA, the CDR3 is TGCAGTGCCGACGCTGCAGGGTTCCAAGAGACCCAGCATTTT. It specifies CSADAAGFQETQHF.

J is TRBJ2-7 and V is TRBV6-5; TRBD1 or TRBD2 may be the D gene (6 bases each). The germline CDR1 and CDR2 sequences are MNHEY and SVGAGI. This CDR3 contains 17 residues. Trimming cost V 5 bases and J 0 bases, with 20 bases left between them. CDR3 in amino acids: CASSHTTGGGSSYEQYF. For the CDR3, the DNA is TGTGCCAGCAGTCATACGACAGGTGGGGGGAGCTCCTACGAGCAGTACTTC.

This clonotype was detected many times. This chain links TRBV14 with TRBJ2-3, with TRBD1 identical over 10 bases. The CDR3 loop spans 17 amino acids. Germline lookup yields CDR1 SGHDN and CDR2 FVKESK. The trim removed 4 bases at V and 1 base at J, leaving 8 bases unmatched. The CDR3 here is CASSPGTGVAGTDTQYF. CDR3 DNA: TGTGCCAGCAGCCCAGGGACAGGGGTTGCGGGCACAGATACGCAGTATTTT. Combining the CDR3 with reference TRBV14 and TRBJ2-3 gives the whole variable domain EAGVTQFPSHSVIEKGQTVTLRCDPISGHDNLYWYRRVMGKEIKFLLHFVKESKQDESGMPNNRFLAERTGGTYSTLKVQPAELEDSGVYFCASSPGTGVAGTDTQYFGPGTRLTVL.

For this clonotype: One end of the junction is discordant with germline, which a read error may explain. The CDR3 DNA reads as TGTACCAGCTCACCACCTCTACCGGGACCACCCACAGATACGCAGTATTTT. Its protein product is CTSSPPLPGPPTDTQYF. V gene TRBV18 combines with J gene TRBJ2-3; D may match TRBD1 or TRBD2 (5 bases each). Looked up from germline, CDR1 is KGHSH and CDR2 is LQKENI. This CDR3 contains 17 residues.

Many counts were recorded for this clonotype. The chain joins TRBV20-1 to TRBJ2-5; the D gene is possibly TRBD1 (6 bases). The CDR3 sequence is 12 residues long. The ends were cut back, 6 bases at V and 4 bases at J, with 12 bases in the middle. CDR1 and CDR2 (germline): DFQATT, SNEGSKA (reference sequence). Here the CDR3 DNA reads TGCAGTGCGGAATCAGGGGTAGAGACCCAGTACTTC. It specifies CSAESGVETQYF.

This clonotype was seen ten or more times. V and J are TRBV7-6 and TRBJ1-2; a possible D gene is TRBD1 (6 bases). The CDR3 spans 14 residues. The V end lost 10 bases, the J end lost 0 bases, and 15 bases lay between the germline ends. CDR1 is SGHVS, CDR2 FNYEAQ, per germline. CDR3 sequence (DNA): TGTGCCATACTACGCTCAGGGGCTAACTATGGCTACACCTTC. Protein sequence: CAILRSGANYGYTF.

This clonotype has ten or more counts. In DNA form, the CDR3 reads TGTGCCAGCAGCCCACGTGGGGCTGGCACCGGGGAGCTGTTTTTT. Residues: CASSPRGAGTGELFF. This chain links TRBV11-2 with TRBJ2-2; D is perhaps TRBD1 (5 bases). Per the germline V gene, CDR1 is SGHAT and CDR2 is FQNNGV. V lost 5 bases to trimming and J lost 4 bases, with 14 bases between them. The CDR3 runs to 15 residues.

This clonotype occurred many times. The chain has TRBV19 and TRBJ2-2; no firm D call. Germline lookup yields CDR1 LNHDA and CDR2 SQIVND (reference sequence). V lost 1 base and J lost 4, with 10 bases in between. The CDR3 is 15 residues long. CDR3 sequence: CASSIASVPTGELFF. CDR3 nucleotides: TGTGCCAGTAGTATAGCCTCGGTCCCCACCGGGGAGCTGTTTTTT. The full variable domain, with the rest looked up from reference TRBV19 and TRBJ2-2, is DGGITQSPKYLFRKEGQNVTLSCEQNLNHDAMYWYRQDPGQGLRLIYYSQIVNDFQKGDIAEGYSVSREKKESFPLTVTSAQKNPTAFYLCASSIASVPTGELFFGEGSRLTVL.